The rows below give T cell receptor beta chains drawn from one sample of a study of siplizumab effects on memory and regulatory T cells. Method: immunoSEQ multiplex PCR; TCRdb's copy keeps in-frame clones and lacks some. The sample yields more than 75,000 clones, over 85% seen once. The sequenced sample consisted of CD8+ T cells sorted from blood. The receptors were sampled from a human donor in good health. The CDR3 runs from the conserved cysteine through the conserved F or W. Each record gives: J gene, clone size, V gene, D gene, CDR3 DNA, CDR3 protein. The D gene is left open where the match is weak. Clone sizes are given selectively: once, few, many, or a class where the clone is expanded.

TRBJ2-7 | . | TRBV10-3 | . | TGTGCCATCAGGGACTCTACCCTCTACGAGCAGTACTTC | CAIRDSTLYEQYF
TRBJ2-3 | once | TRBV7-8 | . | TGTGCCAGCAGCTTAGCCTCCGCGGGGCGCAGCACAGATACGCAGTATTTT | CASSLASAGRSTDTQYF
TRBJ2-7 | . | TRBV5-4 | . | TGTGCCAGCAGCGAGGGACATCGGAACCTCTACGAGCAGTACTTC | CASSEGHRNLYEQYF
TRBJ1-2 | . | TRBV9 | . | TGTGCCAGCAGCGTAGCGGAGGATTATGGCTACACCTTC | CASSVAEDYGYTF
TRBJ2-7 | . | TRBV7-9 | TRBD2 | TGTGCCAGCAGCTCCGGGACTATAACATACGAGCAGTACTTC | CASSSGTITYEQYF
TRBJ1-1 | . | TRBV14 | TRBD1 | TGTGCCAGCAGCCAGCAACAGGGGAGGACTGAAGCTTTCTTT | CASSQQQGRTEAFF
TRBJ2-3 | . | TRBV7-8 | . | TGTGCCAGCAGCAAATACAGAGAAAGCACAGATACGCAGTATTTT | CASSKYRESTDTQYF
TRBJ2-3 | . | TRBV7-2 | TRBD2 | TGTGCCAGCACAGCTGGACTAGCGGGGGGCACAGATACGCAGTATTTT | CASTAGLAGGTDTQYF
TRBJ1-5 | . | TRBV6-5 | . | TGTGCCAGCAGTTACCCGGGACAGCCCCAGCATTTT | CASSYPGQPQHF
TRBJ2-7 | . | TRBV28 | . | TGTGCCAGCAGTTTAGGCGCGGGGCCCACCTACGAGCAGTACTTC | CASSLGAGPTYEQYF
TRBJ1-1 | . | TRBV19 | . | TGTGCCAGTAGTATGGTGGGGCCCACTGAAGCTTTCTTT | CASSMVGPTEAFF
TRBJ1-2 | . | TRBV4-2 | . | TGTGCCAGCAGCCCCATGCGGGGAGGATATGGCTACACCTTC | CASSPMRGGYGYTF
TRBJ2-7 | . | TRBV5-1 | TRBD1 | TGCGCCAGCAGTTCTCCGGGACAGGTGCGCTTC | CASSSPGQVRF
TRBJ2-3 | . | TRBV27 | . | TGTGCCAGCAGGAAAAACATTCGTGGACTCACAGATACGCAGTATTTT | CASRKNIRGLTDTQYF
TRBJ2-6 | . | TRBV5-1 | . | TGCGCCAGCAGCTTACTTGGCTCTGGGGCCAACGTCCTGACTTTC | CASSLLGSGANVLTF
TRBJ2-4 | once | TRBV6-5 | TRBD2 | TGTGCCAGCAGTTACACTAGCGGGGCCGCCAAAAACATTCAGTACTTC | CASSYTSGAAKNIQYF
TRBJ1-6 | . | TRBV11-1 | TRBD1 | TGTGCCAGCAGCCCTAAGGGGACAGGAAAGATGTCACCCCTCCACTTT | CASSPKGTGKMSPLHF
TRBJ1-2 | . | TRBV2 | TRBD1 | TGTGCCAGCTTTTCGGGACAGCGTAACTATGGCTACACCTTC | CASFSGQRNYGYTF
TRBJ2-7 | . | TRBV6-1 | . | TGTGCCAGCAGTGAAGAGGCCCCCGGACCCTACGAGCAGTACTTC | CASSEEAPGPYEQYF
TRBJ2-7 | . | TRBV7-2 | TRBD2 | TGTGCCAGCAGCTTAGCCCGGGGGGGAGGACTCTCCTACGAGCAGTACTTC | CASSLARGGGLSYEQYF
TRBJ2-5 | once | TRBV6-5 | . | TGTGCCAGCAGCTCCGGGACCCAAGGCCAGTACTTC | CASSSGTQGQYF
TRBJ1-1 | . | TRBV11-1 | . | TGTGCCAGCAGCCGAACCGGGAACACTGAAGCTTTCTTT | CASSRTGNTEAFF
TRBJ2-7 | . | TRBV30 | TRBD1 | TGTGCCTGGAGTTGGGGCAGGGGGTACAACGAGCAGTACTTC | CAWSWGRGYNEQYF
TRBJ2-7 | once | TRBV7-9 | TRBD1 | TGTGCCAGCAGCGGACAGGGCGGCCCCTACGAGCAGTACTTC | CASSGQGGPYEQYF
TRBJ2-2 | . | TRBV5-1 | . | TGCGCCAGCAGCTTGTGGGGCGTTGGATTTAACACCGGGGAGCTGTTTTTT | CASSLWGVGFNTGELFF
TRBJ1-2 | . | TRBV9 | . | TGTGCCAGCAGCGTAGGGGGATTTGGCTACACCTTC | CASSVGGFGYTF
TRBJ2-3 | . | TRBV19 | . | TGTGCCACCACCAACCAGCCGGGCACAGATACGCAGTATTTT | CATTNQPGTDTQYF
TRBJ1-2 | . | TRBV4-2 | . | TGTGCCAGCAGCCAAGATGAGGGGGGGACGGACTTCTATGGCTACACCTTC | CASSQDEGGTDFYGYTF
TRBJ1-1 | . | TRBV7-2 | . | TGTGCCAGCAGTAGTCTGATGAACACTGAAGCTTTCTTT | CASSSLMNTEAFF
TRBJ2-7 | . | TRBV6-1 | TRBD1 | TGTGCCAGCAGTGAAGCGCGGACAGGTCTCTCCTACGAGCAGTACTTC | CASSEARTGLSYEQYF
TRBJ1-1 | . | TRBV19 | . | TGTGCCAGTAGGCCCGGCGGGATGAACACTGAAGCTTTCTTT | CASRPGGMNTEAFF
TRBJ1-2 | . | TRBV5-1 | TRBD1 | TGCGCCAGCAGCTTGTCCGCCGGGGACAGCTATGGCTACACCTTC | CASSLSAGDSYGYTF
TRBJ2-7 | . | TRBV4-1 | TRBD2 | TGCGCCAGCAGCCACCCTACTAGCGGGAGTTCCTACGAGCAGTACTTC | CASSHPTSGSSYEQYF
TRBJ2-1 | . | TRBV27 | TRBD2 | TGTGCCAGCAGTTACGGGACTAGAGGTGACAATGAGCAGTTCTTC | CASSYGTRGDNEQFF
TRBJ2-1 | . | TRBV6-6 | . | TGTGCCAGCAGTCCCGGGACTCATCCCCCCGGCAATGAGCAGTTCTTC | CASSPGTHPPGNEQFF
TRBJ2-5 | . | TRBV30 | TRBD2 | TGTGCCTGGAGTGTACTATCGGGGGGGCAAGAGACCCAGTACTTC | CAWSVLSGGQETQYF
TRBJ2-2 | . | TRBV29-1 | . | TGCAGCGTTGAAGCCTGGACAGAGGGGAACACCGGGGAGCTGTTTTTT | CSVEAWTEGNTGELFF
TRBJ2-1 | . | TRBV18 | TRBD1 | TGTGCCAGCTCTCCTCCTCCCGGTGGCCCGGGACAGGGGTGGAATGAGCAGTTCTTC | CASSPPPGGPGQGWNEQFF
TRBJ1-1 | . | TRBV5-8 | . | TGTGCCAGCAGCTTAACAGTGAACACTGAAGCTTTCTTT | CASSLTVNTEAFF
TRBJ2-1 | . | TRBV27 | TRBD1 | TGTGCCAGCAGTATAGGGGGCAACTCCTACAATGAGCAGTTCTTC | CASSIGGNSYNEQFF
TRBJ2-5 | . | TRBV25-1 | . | TGTGCCAGCAGTGAATATTTGGAGACCCAGTACTTC | CASSEYLETQYF